At least ten counts were recorded for the clone carrying this TCR beta chain. What it binds is not known. This record comes from a study of T cells in Graves' hyperthyroidism and ophthalmopathy. General study results and limits: In the blood, most expanded thyroid clonotypes above 0.001 appeared as well.

From germline, CDR1 is DFQATT and CDR2 SNEGSKA (reference sequence). V lost 6 bases and J lost 7; bases outside the gene matches: 9. This CDR3 has 14 residues. Regions amplified from RNA transcripts were the TCR beta CDR3 regions. Carried out on the TCR CDR3, a first-round RT-PCR used the HTBI primer set. One entry per CDR3 protein results from TCRdb running MiXCR on the multiplex PCR reads. The data show fewer than 350,000 distinct CDR3 sequences, about 13% seen once. The chain couples TRBV20-1 to TRBJ2-3, with TRBD2 identical over 11 bases. Sequencing was carried out using blood. This receptor was obtained from a woman in her forties with Graves' hyperthyroidism. The CDR3 DNA reads TGCAGTGCCCGTAGCGGGGGGGGGGCAAATACGCAGTATTTT. This gives the protein CSARSGGGANTQYF.